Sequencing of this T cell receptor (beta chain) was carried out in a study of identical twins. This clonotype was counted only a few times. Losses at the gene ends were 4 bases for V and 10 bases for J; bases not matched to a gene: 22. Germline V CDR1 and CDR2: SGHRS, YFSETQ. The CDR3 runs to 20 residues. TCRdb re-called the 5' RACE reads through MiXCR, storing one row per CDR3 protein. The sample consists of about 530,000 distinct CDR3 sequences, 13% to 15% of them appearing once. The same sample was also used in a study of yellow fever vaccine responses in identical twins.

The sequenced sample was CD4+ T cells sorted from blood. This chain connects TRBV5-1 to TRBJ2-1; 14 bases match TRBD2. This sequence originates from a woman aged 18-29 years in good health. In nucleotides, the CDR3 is TGCGCCAGCAGCCGGACAGGGGGACTAGCGGGAGACCCGTCTTCTAGAGAGCAGTTCTTC. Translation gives CASSRTGGLAGDPSSREQFF.